A selection of T cell receptor beta chains follows, all from one sample in a study of blood T cell repertoires in COVID-19. Measured with immunoSEQ multiplex PCR; TCRdb has only the in-frame clones, and not every one. The repertoire has 200,000 to 250,000 clones, about 84% of them found once; the top ten carry 1.8%. Sequenced material: PBMCs or T cells enriched from blood (not recorded which). The receptors originated from a man between 60 and 75 years old who had recovered from COVID-19. The CDR3 runs from the conserved cysteine through the conserved F or W. A D gene is named only where the DNA matches it firmly. A row's size may be missing; if present it is once, few, many or a size class.

clone size	V gene	J gene	D gene	CDR3 DNA	CDR3 protein
.	TRBV19	TRBJ1-6	TRBD1	TGTGCCAGTAGGAGCGGACAGGTCGATAATTCACCCCTCCACTTT	CASRSGQVDNSPLHF
.	TRBV4-3	TRBJ1-5	.	TGCGCCAGCAGCCAAGATGTACAGAATAGCAATCAGCCCCAGCATTTT	CASSQDVQNSNQPQHF
once	TRBV3-1/TRBV3-2	TRBJ2-1	.	TGTGCCAGCAGCCTAAACCCGACAAGGAGGAATGAGCAGTTCTTC	CASSLNPTRRNEQFF
once	TRBV5-6	TRBJ1-2	.	TGTGCCAGCAGCCTTCCAGGGTCGGGTGGCTACACCTTC	CASSLPGSGGYTF
.	TRBV7-2	TRBJ2-5	TRBD2	TGTGCCAGCAGCTTGACTAGCGGCCAAGAGACCCAGTACTTC	CASSLTSGQETQYF
.	TRBV2	TRBJ2-7	.	TGTGCCAGCATCGAAGCGCCTGGGCAGACCTACGAGCAGTACTTC	CASIEAPGQTYEQYF
.	TRBV6-1	TRBJ2-1	.	TGTGCCAGCAGTGAAGTGGCAGGGTTTTACAATGAGCAGTTCTTC	CASSEVAGFYNEQFF
.	TRBV6-2/TRBV6-3	TRBJ2-1	TRBD2	TGTGCCAGCAGTTACTTAGCGGGGATAAACAATGAGCAGTTCTTC	CASSYLAGINNEQFF
.	TRBV5-1	TRBJ1-3	.	TGCGCCAGCAGCTTGCTCCCAGGGGTAGGAAACACCATATATTTT	CASSLLPGVGNTIYF
once	TRBV11-2	TRBJ2-1	.	TGTGCCAGCAGCTCAGTCCAGGGGTCCTACAATGAGCAGTTCTTC	CASSSVQGSYNEQFF
few	TRBV5-4	TRBJ2-2	TRBD1	TGTGCCAGCAAAAACCGGGACAGCCCCGCCGGGGAGCTGTTTTTT	CASKNRDSPAGELFF
.	TRBV4-1	TRBJ2-3	.	TGCGCCAGCAGCCAAGATGGTCGGCGGTCTACGCAGTATTTT	CASSQDGRRSTQYF
.	TRBV13	TRBJ2-3	TRBD2	TGTGCCAGCAGCTCAGACGGGACTAGCGGGGGGCTAAGCACAGATACGCAGTATTTT	CASSSDGTSGGLSTDTQYF
.	TRBV18	TRBJ1-2	.	TGTGCCAGCTCACCTGACAGTAGCTATGGCTACACCTTC	CASSPDSSYGYTF
.	TRBV6-5	TRBJ2-2	TRBD1	TGTGCCAGCAGGGGACAGGGCCGCGGGGAGCTGTTTTTT	CASRGQGRGELFF
.	TRBV5-4	TRBJ2-2	.	TGTGCCAGCAGCTTGAACGGTAGGGGAAACACCGGGGAGCTGTTTTTT	CASSLNGRGNTGELFF
.	TRBV11-2	TRBJ2-5	TRBD1	TGTGCCAGCAGCGTAAACCCAGGGGGCCGAGAGACCCAGTACTTC	CASSVNPGGRETQYF
.	TRBV11-2	TRBJ2-3	TRBD2	TGTGCCAGCAGCCAACTAGCGGGGCCCCAGGATACGCAGTATTTT	CASSQLAGPQDTQYF
once	TRBV4-3	TRBJ2-2	.	TGCGCCAGCAGCCAAGATCTGGGACATAACACCGGGGAGCTGTTTTTT	CASSQDLGHNTGELFF
.	TRBV10-3	TRBJ1-2	.	TGTGCCATCAGTGTCCAGGAAAACTATGGCTACACCTTC	CAISVQENYGYTF
.	TRBV27	TRBJ2-3	TRBD2	TGTGCCAGCAGTTACAGATCCCCCTTTGGGGGGGGTCGCACAGATACGCAGTATTTT	CASSYRSPFGGGRTDTQYF
.	TRBV5-1	TRBJ2-1	TRBD1	TGCGCCAGCAGCTTGCAGGGGGCAGCCTACAATGAGCAGTTCTTC	CASSLQGAAYNEQFF
.	TRBV30	TRBJ2-5	.	TGTGCCTGGAGGGTCGAGGGGACCCAGTACTTC	CAWRVEGTQYF
.	TRBV7-9	TRBJ1-1	TRBD1	TGTGCCAGCAGCCGGGACAGGGGTGAAACTGAAGCTTTCTTT	CASSRDRGETEAFF
.	TRBV5-1	TRBJ1-3	.	TGCGCCAGCAGCGTCGGACAGTACTCTGGAAACACCATATATTTT	CASSVGQYSGNTIYF
.	TRBV7-9	TRBJ2-3	TRBD2	TGTGCCAGCAGCCCCGCTAGCGGGGGTACAGATACGCAGTATTTT	CASSPASGGTDTQYF
few	TRBV11-1	TRBJ2-7	TRBD2	TGTGCCAGCAGCTTGGATGTGGGACTAGCGGTCTACGAGCAGTACTTC	CASSLDVGLAVYEQYF